What follows are 20 T cell receptor beta chains derived from one specimen sequenced in a study of T cells after yellow fever vaccination. TCRdb re-analysed the 5' RACE reads in MiXCR, keeping a single row per CDR3 protein. The table includes some 600,000 distinct CDR3 sequences, around 12% detected once. Sequences were derived from PBMCs, sampled on the day of the yellow fever booster vaccination. The receptors derive from a man aged 30-40 years who received the YFV17D yellow fever vaccine.

This clonotype turned up a few times. The V call is TRBV6-2 or TRBV6-3, the J call TRBJ2-7; TRBD1 agrees at 7 bases. Germline V lookup: CDR1 MNHEY, CDR2 SVGEGT. The CDR3 spans 12 residues. The trim removed 8 bases at V and 0 bases at J, leaving 1 base unmatched. CDR3 DNA: TGTGCCAGCGACAGGGCCTCCTACGAGCAGTACTTC. This codes for CASDRASYEQYF.

This clonotype appeared a few times. The chain joins TRBV11-1 to TRBJ2-1; 13 nucleotides align to TRBD2. Germline lookup yields CDR1 SGHAT and CDR2 FQDESV (reference sequence). There are 19 residues in the CDR3. Trimming at V came to 1 base and at J to 0 bases, leaving 6 bases not matched to a gene. The CDR3 loop reads CASSLGLAGGKGSYNEQFF. The CDR3, as DNA: TGTGCCAGCAGCTTAGGACTAGCGGGAGGTAAAGGCTCCTACAATGAGCAGTTCTTC. Variable domain in full (rest from reference TRBV11-1 and TRBJ2-1): EAEVAQSPRYKITEKSQAVAFWCDPISGHATLYWYRQILGQGPELLVQFQDESVVDDSQLPKDRFSAERLKGVDSTLKIQPAELGDSAMYLCASSLGLAGGKGSYNEQFFGPGTRLTVL.

The chain combines TRBV11-2 with TRBJ2-5; no definite D call. CDR3 length: 15 amino acids. Germline V gives CDR1 SGHAT, CDR2 FQNNGV. V was cut by 5 bases and J by 7 bases, with 20 bases left in between. The CDR3 sequence: CASSPSVGAYGTQYF. CDR3 nucleotide sequence: TGTGCCAGCAGCCCATCTGTAGGCGCCTACGGGACCCAGTACTTC.

The chain carries TRBV5-5 and TRBJ2-5; 7 nucleotides match TRBD1. Trimming removed 0 bases from V and 2 bases from J; junction bases left unmatched: 13. The CDR3 contains 18 residues. Germline V gene data show CDR1 as SGHKS and CDR2 as YYEKEE (reference sequence). The DNA of the CDR3 is TGTGCCAGCAGCTTGGAGGTCGGTTTTGGCAGGGGGCAAGAGACCCAGTACTTC. It codes for CASSLEVGFGRGQETQYF.

In this sample, this clonotype turned up many times. The chain uses TRBV5-1 and TRBJ2-1; TRBD2 matches at 11 bases. Germline values: CDR1 SGHRS, CDR2 YFSETQ. Germline trimming cut 5 bases from V and 2 bases from J; bases unmatched to any gene: 3. This CDR3 is built from 15 residues. CDR3 nucleotides: TGCGCCAGCAGTATAGCGGGAGGGCCCTACAATGAGCAGTTCTTC. This gives the protein CASSIAGGPYNEQFF. The entire variable domain, with the rest obtained from reference TRBV5-1 and TRBJ2-1, is as follows: KAGVTQTPRYLIKTRGQQVTLSCSPISGHRSVSWYQQTPGQGLQFLFEYFSETQRNKGNFPGRFSGRQFSNSRSEMNVSTLELGDSALYLCASSIAGGPYNEQFFGPGTRLTVL.

This clonotype came up many times. Compared with germline, one end of the junction differs, possibly owing to a read error. The chain uses TRBV20-1 and TRBJ1-1; D is uncertain. Germline loops: CDR1 DFQATT, CDR2 SNEGSKA (reference sequence). The CDR3 runs 16 residues. As DNA, the CDR3 is TGCAGTGCTAGAGTTTTTTCTTCGTGGGGAAACATTGAAGCTTTCTTT. The encoded protein is CSARVFSSWGNIEAFF.

The chain carries TRBV4-3 and TRBJ2-1; tentatively, D is TRBD2 (6 bases). This CDR3 is 17 amino acids long. V lost 1 base and J lost 2, with 15 bases in between. Germline V gene lookup returns CDR1 LGHNA and CDR2 YSLEER. The CDR3 DNA sequence: TGCGCCAGCAGCCAAGTACTTGGTAGCGGAACCTACAATGAGCAGTTCTTC. This encodes CASSQVLGSGTYNEQFF.

J is TRBJ2-2 and V is TRBV20-1; 7 positions agree with TRBD2. J gave up 1 base and V 3 bases, and 14 bases lay outside the gene matches. The germline CDR1 and CDR2 sequences are DFQATT and SNEGSKA (reference sequence). The CDR3 length is 18 residues. The CDR3 coding sequence is TGCAGTGCTAGTAAAACGGGAGGAGGGAGTTGGAACACCGGGGAGCTGTTTTTT. It encodes CSASKTGGGSWNTGELFF.

The chain joins TRBV27 to TRBJ2-7, with D maybe TRBD1 (6 bases). The CDR3 has 16 amino acids. CDR1 is MNHEY, CDR2 SMNVEV, per germline (reference sequence). V shed 4 bases and J shed 0 bases, with 16 bases lying between them. CDR3 loop: CASSSAGVQISYEQYF. CDR3 coding DNA: TGTGCCAGCAGTTCAGCAGGGGTGCAGATCTCCTACGAGCAGTACTTC.

This clonotype turned up a few times. This chain connects TRBV7-7 to TRBJ2-2; no definite D call. CDR3 length: 15 amino acids. Germline values: CDR1 SSHAT, CDR2 FNYEAQ (reference sequence). The ends were cut back, 2 bases at V and 0 bases at J, with 7 bases in the middle. DNA of the CDR3: TGTGCCAGCAGCTTATCTTTGACGAACACCGGGGAGCTGTTTTTT. It is translated as CASSLSLTNTGELFF.

This clonotype showed up just a few times. The chain couples TRBV18 to TRBJ1-2, with D possibly matching TRBD1 (5 bases). The germline V and J ends were trimmed by 2 bases and 3 bases, with 7 bases remaining between them. This CDR3 is 13 amino acids long. CDR1 and CDR2 from the germline V gene are KGHSH and LQKENI. The CDR3 protein is CASSPTTDYGYTF. The CDR3, as DNA: TGTGCCAGCTCACCAACGACAGACTATGGCTACACCTTC.

This clonotype has just a few counts. The genes are TRBV7-9 and TRBJ2-1; D remains ambiguous. CDR1 and CDR2 (germline): SEHNR, FQNEAQ (reference sequence). Trimming removed 7 bases from V and 2 bases from J, with 15 bases in between. CDR3 length: 15 amino acids. CDR3 nucleotide sequence: TGTGCCAGCAACCTTGGTGACGCAACCTACAATGAGCAGTTCTTC. Its protein product is CASNLGDATYNEQFF.

The genes are TRBV5-1 and TRBJ2-5; 12 bases are shared with TRBD2. CDR1 SGHRS and CDR2 YFSETQ come from the germline V gene. The CDR3 sequence is 15 residues long. With V trimmed by 4 bases and J by 5 bases, 6 bases remained unmatched. The CDR3 spells CASSLTSGRIETQYF. In DNA form, the CDR3 reads TGCGCCAGCAGCCTCACTAGCGGGAGGATTGAGACCCAGTACTTC.

This clonotype was seen repeatedly, ten times or more. This sequence joins TRBV20-1 and TRBJ2-7, with a tentative D call TRBD1 (7 bases). The CDR3 is 12 amino acids. V lost 6 bases to trimming and J lost 3 bases, with 12 bases between them. Looked up from germline, CDR1 is DFQATT and CDR2 is SNEGSKA (reference sequence). The CDR3 DNA reads as TGCAGTGCGGAGGGGGCAGACTACGAGCAGTACTTC. Protein: CSAEGADYEQYF.

This clonotype came up a few times. The chain joins TRBV5-1 to TRBJ2-3; 7 bases agree with TRBD2. V shed 0 bases and J 2 bases; nucleotides not matched to a gene: 9. CDR1 is SGHRS, CDR2 YFSETQ, per germline. The CDR3 covers 17 residues. The DNA of the CDR3 is TGCGCCAGCAGCTTGGGGGAGCGGACTAGAATCACAGATACGCAGTATTTT. Protein sequence: CASSLGERTRITDTQYF.

The rearrangement uses TRBV29-1 and TRBJ2-2; perhaps D is TRBD1 or TRBD2 (5 bases each). Germline CDR1 reads SQVTM; CDR2 reads ANQGSEA. The germline V and J ends were trimmed by 0 bases and 6 bases, with 11 bases remaining between them. The CDR3 length is 14 residues. DNA of the CDR3: TGCAGCGTTGAAGATTCAAGAGGGGCCGGGGAGCTGTTTTTT. It codes for CSVEDSRGAGELFF.

This clonotype was observed a few times. The chain uses TRBV20-1 and TRBJ2-2, with unresolved D. Germline V CDR1 and CDR2: DFQATT, SNEGSKA (reference sequence). The ends were cut back, 6 bases at V and 4 bases at J, with 15 bases in the middle. The CDR3 is 14 amino acids. The CDR3, as DNA: TGCAGTGCCCGCCAACCCGGGTTCACCGGGGAGCTGTTTTTT. It yields the protein CSARQPGFTGELFF.

The J gene is TRBJ2-3, the V gene TRBV7-2; maybe TRBD2 (6 bases). CDR3 length equals 15 residues. Between the trimmed V and J ends, which lost 2 bases and 2 bases, there was a span of 11 bases. CDR1 and CDR2 from the germline V gene are SGHTA and FQGNSA. CDR3 protein: CASSLSREHTDTQYF. CDR3 DNA: TGTGCCAGCAGCTTAAGTCGGGAGCACACAGATACGCAGTATTTT.

The chain links TRBV29-1 to TRBJ2-5, with D possibly matching TRBD1 (6 bases). The CDR3 spans 15 residues. Trimming stripped 7 bases from V and 5 bases from J, with 23 bases between. Germline CDR1 SQVTM, CDR2 ANQGSEA. The CDR3 DNA reads TGCAGCGCCCGAACCCAGGCCCTTAGGGGGGAGACCCAGTACTTC. The encoded protein is CSARTQALRGETQYF.

The gene calls are TRBV7-2 and TRBJ2-7; TRBD1 agrees at 8 bases. V lost 5 bases, J lost 4 bases, and 7 bases stayed unmatched. Germline V gene sequence: CDR1 SGHTA, CDR2 FQGNSA. This CDR3 region has 14 residues. The CDR3 reads CASSLMGQVYEQYF. The DNA of the CDR3 is TGTGCCAGCAGCCTAATGGGACAGGTGTACGAGCAGTACTTC.